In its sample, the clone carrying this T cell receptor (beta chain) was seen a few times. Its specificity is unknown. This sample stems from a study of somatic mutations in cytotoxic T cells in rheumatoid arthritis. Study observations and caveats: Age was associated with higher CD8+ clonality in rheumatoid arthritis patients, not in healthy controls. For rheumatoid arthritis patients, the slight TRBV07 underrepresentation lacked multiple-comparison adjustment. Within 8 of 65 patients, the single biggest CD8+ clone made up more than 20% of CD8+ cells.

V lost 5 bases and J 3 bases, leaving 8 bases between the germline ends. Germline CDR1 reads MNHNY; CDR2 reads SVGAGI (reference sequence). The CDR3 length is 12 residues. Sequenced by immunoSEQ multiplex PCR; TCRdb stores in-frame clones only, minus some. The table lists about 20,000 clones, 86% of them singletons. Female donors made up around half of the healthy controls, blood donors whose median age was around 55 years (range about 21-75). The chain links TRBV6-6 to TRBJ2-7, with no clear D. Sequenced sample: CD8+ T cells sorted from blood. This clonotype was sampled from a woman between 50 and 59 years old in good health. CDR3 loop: CASSQNSYEQYV. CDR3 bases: TGTGCCAGCAGTCAGAACAGCTACGAGCAGTACGTC.